The clone carrying this T cell receptor (beta chain) counts as medium-sized (0.01 to 0.1%). Its antigen is currently unknown. Treatment described: randomized to nivolumab then ipilimumab (arm A) or the reverse (arm B). This record comes from a study of sequential checkpoint blockade in melanoma. Study details: After nivolumab or ipilimumab alone, about 22 patients had week-13 rebiopsies.

Findings of the study overall: Response in arm A was associated with pretreatment TIL clonality. Mutational load did not correlate with tumor T-cell fraction or clonality.

The CDR3 spans 13 residues. Germline loops: CDR1 MDHEN, CDR2 SYDVKM. V lost 2 bases, J lost 4 bases, and 8 bases lay in between. The method was immunoSEQ multiplex PCR; TCRdb's version includes in-frame clones alone and lacks a portion of them. The repertoire holds fewer than 6,000 clones, with 25% to 40% as singletons. The rearrangement joins TRBV28 to TRBJ1-1; D not certain. Sequencing used tumor tissue (inferred from file names), obtained from a patient given nivolumab and ipilimumab in sequence. The source is a human donor with melanoma. The CDR3 loop reads CASSLRTPTEAFF. CDR3 nucleotides: TGTGCCAGCAGTTTACGGACCCCCACTGAAGCTTTCTTT.